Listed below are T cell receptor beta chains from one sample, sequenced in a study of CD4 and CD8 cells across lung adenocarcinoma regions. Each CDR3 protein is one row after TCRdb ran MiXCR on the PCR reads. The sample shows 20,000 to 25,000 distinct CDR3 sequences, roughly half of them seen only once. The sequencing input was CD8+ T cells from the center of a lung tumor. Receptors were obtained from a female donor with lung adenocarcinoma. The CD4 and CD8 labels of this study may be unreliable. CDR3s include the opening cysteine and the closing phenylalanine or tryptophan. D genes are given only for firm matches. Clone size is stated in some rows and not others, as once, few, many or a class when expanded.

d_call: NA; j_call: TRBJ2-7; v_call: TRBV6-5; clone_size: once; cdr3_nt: TGTGCGAGCAGCGACTCCCGTGGCCGGGATACGCAGTACTTC; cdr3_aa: CASSDSRGRDTQYF
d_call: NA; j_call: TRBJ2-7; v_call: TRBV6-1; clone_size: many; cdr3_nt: TGTGCCAGCAGTGATTTCGGGTACGAGCAGTACTTC; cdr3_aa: CASSDFGYEQYF
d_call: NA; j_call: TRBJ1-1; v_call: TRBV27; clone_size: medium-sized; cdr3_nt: TGTGCCAGCAGGGGTCGGGGATCACCGATGAACACTGAAGCTTTCTTT; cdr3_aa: CASRGRGSPMNTEAFF
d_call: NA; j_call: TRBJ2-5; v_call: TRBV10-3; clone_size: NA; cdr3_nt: TGTGCCGGGCTCGGGGGGCGTCAGGAAGAGACCCAGTACTTC; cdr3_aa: CAGLGGRQEETQYF
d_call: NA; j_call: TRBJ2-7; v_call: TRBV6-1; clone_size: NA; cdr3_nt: TGTGCCAGCAGTCTCCGGGTCCAAGGCACCTACGAGCAGTACTTC; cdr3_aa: CASSLRVQGTYEQYF
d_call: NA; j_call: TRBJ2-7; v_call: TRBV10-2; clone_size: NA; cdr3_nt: TGCGCCAGCAGTGACCCGGGACTCCCCACCTACGAGCAGTACTTC; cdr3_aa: CASSDPGLPTYEQYF
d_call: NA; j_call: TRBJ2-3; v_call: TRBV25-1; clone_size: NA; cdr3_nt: TGTGCCAGCATCGGGTTGGGTACGCAGTATTTT; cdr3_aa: CASIGLGTQYF
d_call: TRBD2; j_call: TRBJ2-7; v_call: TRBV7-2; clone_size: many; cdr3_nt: TGTGCCAGCAGCTTAGCGTGGGTTTGGGCTAGCGGGAGTGGCTACGAGCAGTACTTC; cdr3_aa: CASSLAWVWASGSGYEQYF
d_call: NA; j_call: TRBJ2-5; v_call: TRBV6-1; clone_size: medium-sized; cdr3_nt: TGTGCCAGCTCCGAAGGGACCATAGAGACCCAGTACTTC; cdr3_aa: CASSEGTIETQYF
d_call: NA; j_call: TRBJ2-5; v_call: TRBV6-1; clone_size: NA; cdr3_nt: TGTGCCAGCAGTGGTAGTAGCGGAACCAAAAAGACCCAGTACTTC; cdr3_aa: CASSGSSGTKKTQYF
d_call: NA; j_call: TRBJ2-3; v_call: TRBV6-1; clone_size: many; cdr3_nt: TGTGCCAGCCGATGGAGAGGGGGGACAGATACGCAGTATTTT; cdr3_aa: CASRWRGGTDTQYF
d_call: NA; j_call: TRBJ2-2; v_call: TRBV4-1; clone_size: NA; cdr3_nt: TGCGCCAGCAGCCGCACTGAGAACACCGGGGAGCTGTTTTTT; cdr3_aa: CASSRTENTGELFF
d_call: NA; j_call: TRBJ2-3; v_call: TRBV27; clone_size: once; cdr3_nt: TGTGCCAGCGGTCCCACAAATATGCAGTATTTT; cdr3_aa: CASGPTNMQYF
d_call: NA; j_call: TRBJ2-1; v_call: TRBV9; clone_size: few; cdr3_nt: TGTGCCAGCAGCGCTTCCTTATCCCCCTACAATGAGCAGTTCTTC; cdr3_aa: CASSASLSPYNEQFF
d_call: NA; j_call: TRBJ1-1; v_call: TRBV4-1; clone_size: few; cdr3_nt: TGCGCCAGCAGCCAAGATGGGTCTGGGCGGACTGAAGCTTTCTTT; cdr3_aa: CASSQDGSGRTEAFF
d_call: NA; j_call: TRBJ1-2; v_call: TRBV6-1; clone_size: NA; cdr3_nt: TGTGCCAGCAGGACCGACACAGATTATGGCTACACCTTC; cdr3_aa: CASRTDTDYGYTF
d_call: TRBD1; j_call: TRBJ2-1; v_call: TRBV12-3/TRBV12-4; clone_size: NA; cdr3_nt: TGTGCCAGCAGTAAGACAGGGGGCCACAATGAGCAGTTCTTC; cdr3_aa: CASSKTGGHNEQFF
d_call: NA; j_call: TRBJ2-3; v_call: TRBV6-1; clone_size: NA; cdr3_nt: TGTGCCAGCAGCCTCCAGGCGGGAAACACAGGGGCGCAGTATTTT; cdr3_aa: CASSLQAGNTGAQYF
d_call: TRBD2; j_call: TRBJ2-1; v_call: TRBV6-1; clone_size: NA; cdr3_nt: TGTGCCAGCAGTGTTCAGGGACTAGCGGGCGCCAATGAGCAGTTCTTC; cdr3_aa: CASSVQGLAGANEQFF
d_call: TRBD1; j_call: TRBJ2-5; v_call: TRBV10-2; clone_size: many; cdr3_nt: TGCGCCAGCAGTGAGTCGTGGACAGGGGTCCAGGAGACCCAGTACTTC; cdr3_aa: CASSESWTGVQETQYF
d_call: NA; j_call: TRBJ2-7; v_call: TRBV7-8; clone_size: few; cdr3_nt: TGTGCCAGCAAACCAAGGGAGGGGGCATACGAGCAGTACTTC; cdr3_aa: CASKPREGAYEQYF
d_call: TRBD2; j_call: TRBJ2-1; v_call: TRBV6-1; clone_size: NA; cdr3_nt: TGTGCCAGCAGTGTAGCTAGCGGGGGGGCCGCTGAGCAGTTCTTC; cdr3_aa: CASSVASGGAAEQFF
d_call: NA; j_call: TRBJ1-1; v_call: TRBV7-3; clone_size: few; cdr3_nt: TGTGCCAGCAGCAGGAGTTCGAACACTGAAGCTTTCTTT; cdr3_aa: CASSRSSNTEAFF
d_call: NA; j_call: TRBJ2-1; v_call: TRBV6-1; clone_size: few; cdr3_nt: TGTGCCACCGCATTTCTCCCAACAGGCACCGAGCAGTTCTTC; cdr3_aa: CATAFLPTGTEQFF
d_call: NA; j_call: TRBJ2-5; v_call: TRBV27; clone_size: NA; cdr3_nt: TGTGCCAGCGCAAGGCACGGGCGCTGCGACCAAGACACCCAGTACTTC; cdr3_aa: CASARHGRCDQDTQYF
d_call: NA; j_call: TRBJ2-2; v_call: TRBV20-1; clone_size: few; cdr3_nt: TGCAGTGCTACACCCGACACCAGCGGGGAGCTGTTTTTT; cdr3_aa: CSATPDTSGELFF
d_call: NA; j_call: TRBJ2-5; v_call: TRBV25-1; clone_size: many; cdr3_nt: TGTGCCAGCAGTTCAGGGACCCGAGGGACCCAGTACTTC; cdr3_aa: CASSSGTRGTQYF
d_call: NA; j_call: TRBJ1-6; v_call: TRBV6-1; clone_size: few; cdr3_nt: TGTGCCAGCAGCCGGGACATAACGTTTGAATCACCCCTCCACTTT; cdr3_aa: CASSRDITFESPLHF
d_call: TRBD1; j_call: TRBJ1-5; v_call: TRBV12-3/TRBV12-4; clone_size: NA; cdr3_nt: TGTGCCAGCAGTCCCCCGGACAGGGATCATCAGCCCCAGCATTTT; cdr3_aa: CASSPPDRDHQPQHF
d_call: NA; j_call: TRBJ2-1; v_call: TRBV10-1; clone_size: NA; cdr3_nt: TGCGCCAGCAGTGAGTCTAAGGGAGCGGGCTCCGATGCGCAGTTCTTC; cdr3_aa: CASSESKGAGSDAQFF
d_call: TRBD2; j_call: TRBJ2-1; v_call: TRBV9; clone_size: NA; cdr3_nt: TGTGCCAGCAGCTCAGAGGCGGGAGGGTTCGGGACTTACAATGAGCAGTTCTTC; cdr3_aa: CASSSEAGGFGTYNEQFF
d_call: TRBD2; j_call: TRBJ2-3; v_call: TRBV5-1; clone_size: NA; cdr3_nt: TGCGCGAGCAGCGGGGCCCGCGCGGAAGAGACCCAGTATTTT; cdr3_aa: CASSGARAEETQYF
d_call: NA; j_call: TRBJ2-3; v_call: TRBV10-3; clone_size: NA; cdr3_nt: TGTGCCACGGGGCTGACAGCGAAAGATATGCAGTATTTT; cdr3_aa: CATGLTAKDMQYF
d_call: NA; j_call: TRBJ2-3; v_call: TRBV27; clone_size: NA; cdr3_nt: TGTGCGGGGAGCGCGAGCCGAGACCCAGAGACGCAGTATTTT; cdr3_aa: CAGSASRDPETQYF
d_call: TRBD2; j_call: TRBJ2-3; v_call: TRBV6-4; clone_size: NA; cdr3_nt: TGTGCCAGCAAGGGACTAGCGACTCTGGGCACAGATACGCAGTATTTT; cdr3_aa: CASKGLATLGTDTQYF
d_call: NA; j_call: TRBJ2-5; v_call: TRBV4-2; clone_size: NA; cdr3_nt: TGTGCCAGCAGCCAGTCCTTAGGGCAAGAGACCCAGTACTTC; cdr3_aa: CASSQSLGQETQYF
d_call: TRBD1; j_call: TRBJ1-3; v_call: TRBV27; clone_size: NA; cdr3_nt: TGTGCCAGCACAGACATGACAGGGGGGTATGGAAACACCATATATTTT; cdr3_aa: CASTDMTGGYGNTIYF
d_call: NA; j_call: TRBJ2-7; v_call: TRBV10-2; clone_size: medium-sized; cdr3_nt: TGCGCCAGCAGTGAGTCGAGCATGGTCCACGAGCAGTACTTC; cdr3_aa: CASSESSMVHEQYF
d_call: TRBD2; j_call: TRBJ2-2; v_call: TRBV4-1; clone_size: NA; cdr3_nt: TGCGCCAGCAGCCGGAGGGCGGTAGCGGGAGGGACCGGGGAGCTGTTTTTT; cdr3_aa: CASSRRAVAGGTGELFF
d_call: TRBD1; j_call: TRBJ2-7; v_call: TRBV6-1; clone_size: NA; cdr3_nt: TGTGCCAGCATCCAGACAGGGGGCAGGGACGAGCAGTACTTC; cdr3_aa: CASIQTGGRDEQYF
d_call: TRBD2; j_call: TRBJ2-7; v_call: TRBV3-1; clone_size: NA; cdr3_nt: TGTGCCAGCAGCCTCACTAGCGGGACCTACGAGCAGTACTTC; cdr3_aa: CASSLTSGTYEQYF
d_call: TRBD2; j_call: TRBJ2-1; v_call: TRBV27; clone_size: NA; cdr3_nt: TGTGCCAGCACAAGGCTAGCGGGAGGGAGTTCCTACAATGAGCAGTTCTTC; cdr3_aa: CASTRLAGGSSYNEQFF
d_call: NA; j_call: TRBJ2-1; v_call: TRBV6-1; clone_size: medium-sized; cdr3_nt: TGTGCCAGCAGTGATATTTCCTCCCCGCTTTACAATGAGCAGTTCTTC; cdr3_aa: CASSDISSPLYNEQFF
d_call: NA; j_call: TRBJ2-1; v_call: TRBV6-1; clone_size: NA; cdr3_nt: TGTGCCAGCAGTCGACTAGAGGGAATCAATGAGCAGTTCTTC; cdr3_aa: CASSRLEGINEQFF
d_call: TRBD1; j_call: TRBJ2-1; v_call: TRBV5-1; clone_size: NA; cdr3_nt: TGCGCCAGCAGCTTGGTGGGACAGGTGTCCAATGAGCAGTTCTTC; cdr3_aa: CASSLVGQVSNEQFF
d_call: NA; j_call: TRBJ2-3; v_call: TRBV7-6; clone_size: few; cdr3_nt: TGTGCCAGCACCCCCTCCACAGATACGCAGTATTTT; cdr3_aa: CASTPSTDTQYF
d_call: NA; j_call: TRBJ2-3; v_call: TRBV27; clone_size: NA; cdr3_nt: TGTGCCGGGGGTTCCCACACAGAGACGCAGTATTTT; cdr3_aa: CAGGSHTETQYF
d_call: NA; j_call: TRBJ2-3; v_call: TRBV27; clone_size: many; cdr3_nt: TGTGCCAGCAGTGAGCGGCACACAGATACGCAGTATTTT; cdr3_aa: CASSERHTDTQYF
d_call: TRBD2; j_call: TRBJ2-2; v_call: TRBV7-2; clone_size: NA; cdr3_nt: TGTGCCAGCAGCTCCGGGGGGGTAGGCACCGGGGAGCTGTTTTTT; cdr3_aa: CASSSGGVGTGELFF
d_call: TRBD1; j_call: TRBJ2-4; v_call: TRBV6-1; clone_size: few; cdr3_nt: TGTGCCAGCAGTCCGGGACAGGGCTTTGGAAACATTCAGTACTTC; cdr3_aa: CASSPGQGFGNIQYF
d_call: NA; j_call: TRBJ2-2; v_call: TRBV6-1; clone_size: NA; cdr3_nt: TGTGCCAGCATCCAAACTGGGGGCATAGAGGCGCAGTTTTTT; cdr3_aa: CASIQTGGIEAQFF
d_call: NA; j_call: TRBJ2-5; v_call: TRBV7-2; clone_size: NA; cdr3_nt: TGTGCCAGCAGGGGGGACTTACTCTACAATGAGCAGTACTTC; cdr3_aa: CASRGDLLYNEQYF
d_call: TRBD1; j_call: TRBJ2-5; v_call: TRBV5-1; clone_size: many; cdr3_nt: TGCGCCAGCAGCCGTCGGACAGGGGGGAAAGAGACCCAGTACTTC; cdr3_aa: CASSRRTGGKETQYF